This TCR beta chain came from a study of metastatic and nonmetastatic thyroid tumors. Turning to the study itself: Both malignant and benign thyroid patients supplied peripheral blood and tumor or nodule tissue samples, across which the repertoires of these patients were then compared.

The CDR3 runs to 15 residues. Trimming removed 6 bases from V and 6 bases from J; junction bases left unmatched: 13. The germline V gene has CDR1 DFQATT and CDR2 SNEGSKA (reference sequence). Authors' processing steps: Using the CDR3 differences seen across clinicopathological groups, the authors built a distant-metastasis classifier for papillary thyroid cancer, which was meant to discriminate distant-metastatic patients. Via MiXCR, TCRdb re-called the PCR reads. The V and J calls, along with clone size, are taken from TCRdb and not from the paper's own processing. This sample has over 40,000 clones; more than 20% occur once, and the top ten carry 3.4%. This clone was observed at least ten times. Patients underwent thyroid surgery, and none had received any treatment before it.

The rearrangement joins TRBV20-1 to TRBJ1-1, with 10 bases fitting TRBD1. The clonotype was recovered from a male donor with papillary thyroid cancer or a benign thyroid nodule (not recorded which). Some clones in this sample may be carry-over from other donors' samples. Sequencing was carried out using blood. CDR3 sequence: CSAVGQGTGVSEAFF. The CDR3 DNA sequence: TGCAGTGCCGTGGGGCAGGGGACAGGGGTCTCTGAAGCTTTCTTT.